This T cell receptor beta chain was retrieved from a study of cytomegalovirus exposure and HLA in healthy donors. About the research overall: An analysis done earlier identified roughly 120 million unique TCR beta sequences from approximately 170 million T cells.

A multiplex PCR was run with 60 Vbeta primers and 13 Jbeta primers. The assay was immunoSEQ multiplex PCR, and TCRdb's table has in-frame clones only and misses some. This table holds about 91,000 clones. There are 17 residues in the CDR3. V dropped 5 bases and J dropped 2; count of bases not matched to a gene: 7. From germline, CDR1 is MDHEN and CDR2 SYDVKM. The J gene is TRBJ2-6, the V gene TRBV28; 9 positions agree with TRBD1. The clonotype comes from a woman in her thirties in good health and CMV-seronegative. The specimen was PBMCs. CDR3 sequence: CASSDTWDRAGANVLTF. The CDR3 bases are TGTGCCAGCAGTGATACATGGGACAGGGCTGGGGCCAACGTCCTGACTTTC. The full variable domain, in which reference TRBV28 and TRBJ2-6 provide the parts outside the CDR3, is DVKVTQSSRYLVKRTGEKVFLECVQDMDHENMFWYRQDPGLGLRLIYFSYDVKMKEKGDIPEGYSVSREKKERFSLILESASTNQTSMYLCASSDTWDRAGANVLTFGAGSRLTVL.